A selection of T cell receptor beta chains follows, all from one sample in a study of blood T cell repertoires in COVID-19. The repertoire was sequenced with immunoSEQ multiplex PCR; TCRdb's copy has only in-frame clones and lacks some. The sample contains just over 150,000 clones, roughly nine tenths of which appear only once. Sample: peripheral blood. These receptors originate from a woman between 35 and 50 years old with acute or convalescent COVID-19. The CDR3 runs from the conserved cysteine through the conserved F or W. Fields, in order: V gene, clone size, D gene, J gene, CDR3 DNA, CDR3 protein. A D gene is named only where the DNA matches it firmly. Part of the rows lack a size; the others show once, few, many or a class for expanded clones.

TRBV28,-,TRBD1,TRBJ1-3,TGTGCCAGCAGTTTACTGGGACAGAGAAACACCATATATTTT,CASSLLGQRNTIYF
TRBV30,-,-,TRBJ1-2,TGTGCCTCGAGGGACTTATTTCCTGGCTACACCTTC,CASRDLFPGYTF
TRBV5-1,few,TRBD2,TRBJ2-7,TGCGCCAGCAGATTACAAGCGGGGGGGCTTGGTTACGAGCAGTACTTC,CASRLQAGGLGYEQYF
TRBV7-2,-,-,TRBJ2-5,TGTGCCAGCAGCCCTCTAGGCCTTAGCGCTAGCTGGACCCAGTACTTC,CASSPLGLSASWTQYF
TRBV20-1,-,-,TRBJ2-3,TGCAGTGCTAGTATCGCCTCTAGCAGTGTTACAGATACGCAGTATTTT,CSASIASSSVTDTQYF
TRBV5-4,-,-,TRBJ1-2,TGTGCCAGCAGCCTACCCGGTCAGCCAGGGGTCTATGGCTACACCTTC,CASSLPGQPGVYGYTF
TRBV29-1,-,-,TRBJ2-1,TGCAGCGTTGGTCGAGGGGGACAACCATCCTACAATGAGCAGTTCTTC,CSVGRGGQPSYNEQFF
TRBV19,-,-,TRBJ1-3,TGTGCCAGTAGTATAGCTGCGAACACCATATATTTT,CASSIAANTIYF
TRBV6-5,once,-,TRBJ2-5,TGTGCCAGCAGCTTTACCGACAGACAAGAGACCCAGTACTTC,CASSFTDRQETQYF
TRBV15,-,-,TRBJ2-7,TGTGCCACCAGCAGAGACCGAGGACAGTCCTACGAGCAGTACTTC,CATSRDRGQSYEQYF
TRBV3-1/TRBV3-2,-,TRBD2,TRBJ2-7,TGTGCCAGCACTCTAGCGGGGGGCCTCTCCTACGAGCAGTACTTC,CASTLAGGLSYEQYF
TRBV13,-,-,TRBJ2-5,TGTGCCAGCAGCTTAGCAGGCAGGTCTCAAGAGACCCAGTACTTC,CASSLAGRSQETQYF
TRBV7-6,-,TRBD1,TRBJ2-3,TGTGCCAGCAGCTTAGATTTCGGACAGGGCGTTAGCACAGATACGCAGTATTTT,CASSLDFGQGVSTDTQYF
TRBV5-8,-,-,TRBJ1-5,TGTGCCAGCAGCTTACTTAGCAATCAGCCCCAGCATTTT,CASSLLSNQPQHF
TRBV10-2,-,TRBD1,TRBJ1-1,TGCGCCAGCAGTGAGGCGGCAGGGGGTACCGGGAACACTGAAGCTTTCTTT,CASSEAAGGTGNTEAFF
TRBV13,-,-,TRBJ2-4,TGTGCCAGCAGCTTACCCGGGAGCAAAAACATTCAGTACTTC,CASSLPGSKNIQYF
TRBV6-2/TRBV6-3,once,TRBD1,TRBJ1-5,TGTGCCAGCAGTTACAGACAGGGCACTCAGCCCCAGCATTTT,CASSYRQGTQPQHF
TRBV29-1,-,TRBD2,TRBJ2-1,TGCAGCGTTTACCGGGTACTAGCGGGGGAGCCACAAAACAATGAGCAGTTCTTC,CSVYRVLAGEPQNNEQFF
TRBV9,-,-,TRBJ2-7,TGTGCCAGCAGCCTAGCCGACACCCCCTACGAGCAGTACTTC,CASSLADTPYEQYF
TRBV6-5,-,-,TRBJ1-4,TGTGCCACAGGGGACGAAAAACTGTTTTTT,CATGDEKLFF
TRBV7-2,once,-,TRBJ1-1,TGTGCCAGCAGCGGGCAGGGGTCGAACACTGAAGCTTTCTTT,CASSGQGSNTEAFF
TRBV10-3,-,-,TRBJ1-2,TGTGCCATCAAGGGGGTAGGGGACGAAGCTAACTATGGCTACACCTTC,CAIKGVGDEANYGYTF
TRBV9,-,-,TRBJ2-1,TGTGCCAGCAGCGTTCCCGGGGGCTACAATGAGCAGTTCTTC,CASSVPGGYNEQFF
TRBV27,once,TRBD1,TRBJ2-7,TGTGCCAGCAGTCCACAGGGGGCCCTGAGCTCCTACGAGCAGTACTTC,CASSPQGALSSYEQYF
TRBV3-1/TRBV3-2,-,-,TRBJ2-1,TGTGCCAGCAGCCAAGAAATTTCGGTAGACAATGAGCAGTTCTTC,CASSQEISVDNEQFF
TRBV20-1,-,-,TRBJ2-2,TGCAGTGCTAGTTTACGAGACGGCAGGGTAGCTAAAGGCGGGGAGCTGTTTTTT,CSASLRDGRVAKGGELFF
TRBV7-8,-,-,TRBJ2-2,TGTGCCAGCAGCTTAATACACAGACCAAACACCGGGGAGCTGTTTTTT,CASSLIHRPNTGELFF
TRBV14,-,TRBD2,TRBJ2-1,TGTGCCAGCAGCCGCACTAGCGGGGGTTTCTACAATGAGCAGTTCTTC,CASSRTSGGFYNEQFF
TRBV19,-,TRBD2,TRBJ2-3,TGTGCCAGTAGTATCGGACTAGCCCTACGTAGCACAGATACGCAGTATTTT,CASSIGLALRSTDTQYF
TRBV11-3,-,-,TRBJ2-5,TGTGCCAGCAGCTTAGTTACAGACGAAGAGACCCAGTACTTC,CASSLVTDEETQYF
TRBV9,few,TRBD2,TRBJ2-5,TGTGCCAGCAGCGTTAGCGGGGGGTCAGAGACCCAGTACTTC,CASSVSGGSETQYF
TRBV28,-,TRBD1,TRBJ2-2,TGTGCCAGCATCAATCCGGGACAGACAAACACCGGGGAGCTGTTTTTT,CASINPGQTNTGELFF
TRBV27,-,-,TRBJ2-7,TGTGCCAGCAGTTTGACAGACTTTGCCTACGAGCAGTACTTC,CASSLTDFAYEQYF
TRBV5-1,-,-,TRBJ2-7,TGCGCCAGCAGCTTGGATTCAGGGCGGGAGCAGTACTTC,CASSLDSGREQYF
TRBV4-2,once,TRBD1,TRBJ1-5,TGTGCCAGCAGCCAAGAAACAGGGGGGGGCCATCAGCCCCAGCATTTT,CASSQETGGGHQPQHF
TRBV3-1/TRBV3-2,few,-,TRBJ2-2,TGTGCCAGCAGCCAAGCGAGATCCGGGGAGCTGTTTTTT,CASSQARSGELFF
TRBV11-2,-,-,TRBJ2-2,TGTGCCAGCAGCTTGTTTCTAACCCCCGGGGAGCTGTTTTTT,CASSLFLTPGELFF
TRBV30,-,-,TRBJ1-3,TGTGCCTGGAGTGAGAGTTGGCGGGCCGATTTACTCTCTGGAAACACCATATATTTT,CAWSESWRADLLSGNTIYF
TRBV5-1,once,TRBD1,TRBJ1-3,TGCGCCAGCAGCCAAGGGACAGGTGGAAACACCATATATTTT,CASSQGTGGNTIYF
TRBV24-1,-,TRBD2,TRBJ2-1,TGTGCCACCAGTGACGGGACTACCCTCTCCTACAATGAGCAGTTCTTC,CATSDGTTLSYNEQFF
TRBV2,-,-,TRBJ2-7,TGTGCCAGCACTCTCCTAAGCTCCTACGAGCAGTACTTC,CASTLLSSYEQYF
TRBV2,-,-,TRBJ1-1,TGTGCCAGCAGTGAAGGATATGCAGGTCAAACTGAAGCTTTCTTT,CASSEGYAGQTEAFF
TRBV19,-,-,TRBJ2-3,TGTGCCAGTAGGTACCGCGGAGACACAGATACGCAGTATTTT,CASRYRGDTDTQYF
TRBV15,once,TRBD1,TRBJ2-7,TGTGCCACCAGCAGAGATACGGGCAGGACAGGGGACGAGCAGTACTTC,CATSRDTGRTGDEQYF
TRBV24-1,-,TRBD2,TRBJ2-3,TGTGCCACGAGCAGCGGGGGATTGAGCGCAGATACGCAGTATTTT,CATSSGGLSADTQYF
TRBV29-1,-,-,TRBJ1-2,TGCAGCGTTGAAGAATGGGGCCAGCACCGTAACTATGGCTACACCTTC,CSVEEWGQHRNYGYTF
TRBV19,-,-,TRBJ1-1,TGTGCCAGTAGTTCAGGGTTGGGCGAAGAAGCTTTCTTT,CASSSGLGEEAFF
TRBV3-1/TRBV3-2,-,TRBD2,TRBJ2-1,TGTGCCAGCAGCCAACTAGCGGGAGTCGATGAGCAGTTCTTC,CASSQLAGVDEQFF
TRBV6-5,few,TRBD1,TRBJ1-2,TGTGCCAGCAGGACAGGGGCCTATGGCTACACCTTC,CASRTGAYGYTF
TRBV6-5,-,-,TRBJ1-6,TGTGCCAGCAGTTACCCCAGATCGGGTGGGAATTCACCCCTCCACTTT,CASSYPRSGGNSPLHF
TRBV6-1,-,TRBD1,TRBJ1-2,TGTGCCAGCAGTGAACAGGGGGCGGCCTATTTTGACTATGGCTACACCTTC,CASSEQGAAYFDYGYTF
TRBV7-2,-,-,TRBJ2-3,TGTGCCAGCATCAGCTACCCCAACGGACTGTCCACAGATACGCAGTATTTT,CASISYPNGLSTDTQYF
TRBV7-9,once,-,TRBJ2-3,TGTGCCAGCAGCTTAGCGGGCGTGTTGGATACGCAGTATTTT,CASSLAGVLDTQYF
TRBV12-5,-,TRBD1,TRBJ1-2,TGTGCTAGTGGTTTGGACCGACAGGGTTGGAACTATGGCTACACCTTC,CASGLDRQGWNYGYTF
TRBV7-9,-,TRBD2,TRBJ2-7,TGTGCCAGCAGCCCACTACCGAAGGGACTAGAGGTTTACGAGCAGTACTTC,CASSPLPKGLEVYEQYF
TRBV7-8,-,TRBD1,TRBJ2-7,TGTGCCAGCAGCTCCCAGGGACAGAGTTACGAGCAGTACTTC,CASSSQGQSYEQYF
TRBV19,-,-,TRBJ1-1,TGTGCCAGTAGTATTTCAGGGGATACTGAAGCTTTCTTT,CASSISGDTEAFF
TRBV11-3,-,TRBD2,TRBJ2-1,TGTGCCAGCAGCCCCTTTAGCGGGAGAAACAATGAGCAGTTCTTC,CASSPFSGRNNEQFF
TRBV3-1/TRBV3-2,-,TRBD1,TRBJ2-1,TGTGCCAGCAGCCAATGGGGACAGGGGGCATCCAATGAGCAGTTCTTC,CASSQWGQGASNEQFF